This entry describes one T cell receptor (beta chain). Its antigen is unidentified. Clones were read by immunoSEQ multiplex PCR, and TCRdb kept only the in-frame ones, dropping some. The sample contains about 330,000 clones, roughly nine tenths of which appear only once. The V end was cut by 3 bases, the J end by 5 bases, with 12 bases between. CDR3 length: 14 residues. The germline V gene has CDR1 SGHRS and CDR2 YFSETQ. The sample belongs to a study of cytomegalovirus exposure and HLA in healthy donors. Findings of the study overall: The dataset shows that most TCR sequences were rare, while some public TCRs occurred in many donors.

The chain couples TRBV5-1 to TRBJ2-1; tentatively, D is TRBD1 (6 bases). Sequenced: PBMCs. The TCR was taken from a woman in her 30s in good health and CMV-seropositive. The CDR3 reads CASSWTDADNEQFF. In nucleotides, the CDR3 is TGCGCCAGCAGCTGGACAGATGCTGACAATGAGCAGTTCTTC.